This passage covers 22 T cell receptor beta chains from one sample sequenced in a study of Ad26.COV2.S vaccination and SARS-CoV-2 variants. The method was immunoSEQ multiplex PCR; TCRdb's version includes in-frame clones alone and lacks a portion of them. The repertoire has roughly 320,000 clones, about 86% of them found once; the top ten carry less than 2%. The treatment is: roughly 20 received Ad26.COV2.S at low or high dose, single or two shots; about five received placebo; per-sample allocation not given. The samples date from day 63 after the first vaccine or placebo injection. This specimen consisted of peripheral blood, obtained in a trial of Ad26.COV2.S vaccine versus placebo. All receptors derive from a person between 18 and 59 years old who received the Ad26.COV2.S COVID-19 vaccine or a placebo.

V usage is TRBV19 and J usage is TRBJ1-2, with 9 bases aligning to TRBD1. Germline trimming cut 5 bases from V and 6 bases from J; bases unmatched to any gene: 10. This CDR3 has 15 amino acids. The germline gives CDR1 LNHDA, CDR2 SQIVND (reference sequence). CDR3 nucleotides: TGTGCCAGTAGTCACGGGACAGGGTGGTGGGATGGCTACACCTTC. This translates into CASSHGTGWWDGYTF.

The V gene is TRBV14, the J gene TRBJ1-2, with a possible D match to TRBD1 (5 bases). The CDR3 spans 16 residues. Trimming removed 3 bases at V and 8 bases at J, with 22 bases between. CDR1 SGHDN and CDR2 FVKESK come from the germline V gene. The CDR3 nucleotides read TGTGCCAGCAGCCAGTGGAAGGGACCCCCAATACAAGGCTACACCTTC. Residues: CASSQWKGPPIQGYTF.

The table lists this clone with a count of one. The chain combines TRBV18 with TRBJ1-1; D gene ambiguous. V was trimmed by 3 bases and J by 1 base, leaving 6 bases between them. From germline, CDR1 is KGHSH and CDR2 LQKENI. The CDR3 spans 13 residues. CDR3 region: CASSPNGNTEAFF. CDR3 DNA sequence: TGTGCCAGCTCACCTAATGGGAACACTGAAGCTTTCTTT.

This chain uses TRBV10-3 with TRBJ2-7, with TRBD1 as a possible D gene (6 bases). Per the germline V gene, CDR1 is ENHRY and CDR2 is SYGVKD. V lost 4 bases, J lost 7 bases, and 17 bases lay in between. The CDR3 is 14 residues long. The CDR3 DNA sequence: TGTGCCATCAGTGCGGAGACAGGAAATAGGGAGCAGTACTTC. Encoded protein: CAISAETGNREQYF.

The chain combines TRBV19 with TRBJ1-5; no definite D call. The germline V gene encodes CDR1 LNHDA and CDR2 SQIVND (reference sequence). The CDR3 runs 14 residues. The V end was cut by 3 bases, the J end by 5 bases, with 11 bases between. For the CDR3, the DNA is TGTGCCAGTAGTATTGGAACTACGGATCAGCCCCAGCATTTT. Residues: CASSIGTTDQPQHF. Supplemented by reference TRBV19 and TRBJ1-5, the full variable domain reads DGGITQSPKYLFRKEGQNVTLSCEQNLNHDAMYWYRQDPGQGLRLIYYSQIVNDFQKGDIAEGYSVSREKKESFPLTVTSAQKNPTAFYLCASSIGTTDQPQHFGDGTRLSIL.

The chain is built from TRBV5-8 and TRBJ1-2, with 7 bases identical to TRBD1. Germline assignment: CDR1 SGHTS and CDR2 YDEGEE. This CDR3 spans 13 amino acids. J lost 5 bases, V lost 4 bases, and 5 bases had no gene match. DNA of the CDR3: TGTGCCAGCAGCCCGGGACAGCAGTATGGCTACACCTTC. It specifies CASSPGQQYGYTF.

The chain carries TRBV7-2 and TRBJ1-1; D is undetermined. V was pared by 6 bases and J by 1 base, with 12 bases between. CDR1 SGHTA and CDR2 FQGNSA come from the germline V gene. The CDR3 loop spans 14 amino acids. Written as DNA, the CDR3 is TGTGCCAGCAGTACTATGCGGGCGAACACTGAAGCTTTCTTT. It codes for CASSTMRANTEAFF.

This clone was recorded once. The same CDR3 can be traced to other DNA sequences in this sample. In nucleotides, the CDR3 is TGTGCCAGCTCTCCGGGACAGTATAATTCACCCCTCCACTTT. Translation gives CASSPGQYNSPLHF. The chain combines TRBV18 with TRBJ1-6; 7 bases match TRBD1. The junction had 3 bases not matched to a gene; V was cut back by 6 bases and J by 4 bases. The CDR3 has 14 residues. Per the germline V gene, CDR1 is KGHSH and CDR2 is LQKENI.

The CDR3 sequence is CAWSVPGRGSGNTIYF. CDR3 nucleotides: TGTGCCTGGAGTGTACCGGGAAGGGGAAGTGGAAACACCATATATTTT. V and J are TRBV30 and TRBJ1-3; perhaps TRBD1 as D (5 bases). CDR1 and CDR2 from the germline V gene are GTSNPN and SVGIG (reference sequence). The V gene lost 0 bases and the J gene lost 3 bases, with 15 bases spanning the gap. The CDR3 runs 16 residues. The variable domain in full, with the rest retrieved from reference TRBV30 and TRBJ1-3, is SQTIHQWPATLVQPVGSPLSLECTVEGTSNPNLYWYRQAAGRGLQLLFYSVGIGQISSEVPQNLSASRPQDRQFILSSKKLLLSDSGFYLCAWSVPGRGSGNTIYFGEGSWLTVV.

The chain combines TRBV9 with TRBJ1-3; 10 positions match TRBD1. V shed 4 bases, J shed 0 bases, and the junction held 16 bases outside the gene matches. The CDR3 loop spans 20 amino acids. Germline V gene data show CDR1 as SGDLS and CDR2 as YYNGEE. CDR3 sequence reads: CASSTRSGRDRGSSGNTIYF. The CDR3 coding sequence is TGTGCCAGCAGCACTCGGTCCGGGAGGGACAGGGGAAGCTCTGGAAACACCATATATTTT.

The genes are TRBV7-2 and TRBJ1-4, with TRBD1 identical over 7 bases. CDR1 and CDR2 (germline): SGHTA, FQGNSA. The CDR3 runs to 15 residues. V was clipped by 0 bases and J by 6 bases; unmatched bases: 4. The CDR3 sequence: CASSLAGRGDEKLFF. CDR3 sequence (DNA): TGTGCCAGCAGCTTAGCGGGCAGGGGGGATGAAAAACTGTTTTTT.

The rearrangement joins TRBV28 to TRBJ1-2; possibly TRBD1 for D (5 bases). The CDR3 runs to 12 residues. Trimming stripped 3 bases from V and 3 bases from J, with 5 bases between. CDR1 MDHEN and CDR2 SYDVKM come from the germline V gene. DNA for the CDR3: TGTGCCAGCAGTTTGGGGGACTATGGCTACACCTTC. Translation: CASSLGDYGYTF.

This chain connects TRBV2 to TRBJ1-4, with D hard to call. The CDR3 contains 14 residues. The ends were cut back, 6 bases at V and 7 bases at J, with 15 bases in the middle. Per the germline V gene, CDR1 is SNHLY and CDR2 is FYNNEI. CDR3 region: CASRSGRGGEKLFF. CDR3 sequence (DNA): TGTGCCAGCAGATCCGGGAGAGGTGGTGAAAAACTGTTTTTT.

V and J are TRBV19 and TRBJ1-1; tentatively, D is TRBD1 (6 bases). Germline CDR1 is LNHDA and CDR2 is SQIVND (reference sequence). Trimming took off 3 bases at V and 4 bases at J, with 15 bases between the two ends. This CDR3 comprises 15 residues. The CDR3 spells CASSIFRGQVTEAFF. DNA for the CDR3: TGTGCCAGTAGTATCTTCCGGGGGCAAGTCACTGAAGCTTTCTTT.

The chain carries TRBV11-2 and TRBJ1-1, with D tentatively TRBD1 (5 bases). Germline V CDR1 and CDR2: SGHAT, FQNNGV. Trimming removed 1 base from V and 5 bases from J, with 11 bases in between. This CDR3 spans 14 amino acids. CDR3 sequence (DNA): TGTGCCAGCAGCTTAGTCGGGCAGGGTACTGAAGCTTTCTTT. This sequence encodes CASSLVGQGTEAFF.

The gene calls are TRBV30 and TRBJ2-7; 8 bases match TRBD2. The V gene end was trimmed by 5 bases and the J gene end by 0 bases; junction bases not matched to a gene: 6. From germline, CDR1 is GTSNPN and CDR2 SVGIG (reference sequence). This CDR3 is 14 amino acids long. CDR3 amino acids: CAWAGTRSSYEQYF. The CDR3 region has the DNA TGTGCCTGGGCCGGGACTAGAAGCTCCTACGAGCAGTACTTC. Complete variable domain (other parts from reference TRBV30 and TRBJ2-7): SQTIHQWPATLVQPVGSPLSLECTVEGTSNPNLYWYRQAAGRGLQLLFYSVGIGQISSEVPQNLSASRPQDRQFILSSKKLLLSDSGFYLCAWAGTRSSYEQYFGPGTRLTVT.

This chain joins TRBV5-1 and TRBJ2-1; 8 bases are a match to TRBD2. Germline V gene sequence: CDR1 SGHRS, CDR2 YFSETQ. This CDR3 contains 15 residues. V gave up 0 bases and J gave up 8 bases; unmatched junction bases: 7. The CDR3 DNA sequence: TGCGCCAGCAGCTTGGCGGCTAGCGGGTTTGATGAGCAGTTCTTC. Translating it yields CASSLAASGFDEQFF.

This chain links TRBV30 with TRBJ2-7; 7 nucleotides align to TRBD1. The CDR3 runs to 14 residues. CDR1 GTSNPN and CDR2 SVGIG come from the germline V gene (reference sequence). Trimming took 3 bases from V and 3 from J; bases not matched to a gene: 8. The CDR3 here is CAWRDRDRVYEQYF. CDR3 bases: TGTGCCTGGAGGGACCGGGACAGAGTCTACGAGCAGTACTTC.

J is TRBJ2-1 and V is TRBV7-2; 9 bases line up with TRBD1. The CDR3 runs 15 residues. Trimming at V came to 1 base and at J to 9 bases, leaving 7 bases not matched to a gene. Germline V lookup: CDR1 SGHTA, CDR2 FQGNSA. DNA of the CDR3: TGTGCCAGCAGCTTAGAGGGGGACAGGGTGAGTGAGCAGTTCTTC. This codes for CASSLEGDRVSEQFF.

DNA of the CDR3: TGTGCCAGCTCACCGGGACAGTCGGGCAATGAGCAGTTCTTC. Its translation is CASSPGQSGNEQFF. The chain couples TRBV18 to TRBJ2-1; 7 positions match TRBD1. The CDR3 totals 14 residues. Trimming took 3 bases from V and 6 from J; bases not matched to a gene: 5. Germline V gene data show CDR1 as KGHSH and CDR2 as LQKENI.

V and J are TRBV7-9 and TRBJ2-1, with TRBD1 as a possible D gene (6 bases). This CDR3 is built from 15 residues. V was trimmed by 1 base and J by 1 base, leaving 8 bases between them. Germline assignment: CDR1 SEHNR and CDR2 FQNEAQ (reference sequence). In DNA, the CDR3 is TGTGCCAGCAGCTTAGAAGGGGGATCCTACAATGAGCAGTTCTTC. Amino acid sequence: CASSLEGGSYNEQFF. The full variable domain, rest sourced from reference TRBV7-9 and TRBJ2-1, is DTGVSQNPRHKITKRGQNVTFRCDPISEHNRLYWYRQTLGQGPEFLTYFQNEAQLEKSRLLSDRFSAERPKGSFSTLEIQRTEQGDSAMYLCASSLEGGSYNEQFFGPGTRLTVL.

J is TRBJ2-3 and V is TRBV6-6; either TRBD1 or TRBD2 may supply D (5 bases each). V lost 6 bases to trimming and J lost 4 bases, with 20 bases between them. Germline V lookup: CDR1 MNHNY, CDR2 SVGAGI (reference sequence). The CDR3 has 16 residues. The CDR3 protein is CASSFEGPGISDTQYF. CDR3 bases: TGTGCCAGCAGCTTCGAGGGACCGGGTATTTCAGATACGCAGTATTTT.